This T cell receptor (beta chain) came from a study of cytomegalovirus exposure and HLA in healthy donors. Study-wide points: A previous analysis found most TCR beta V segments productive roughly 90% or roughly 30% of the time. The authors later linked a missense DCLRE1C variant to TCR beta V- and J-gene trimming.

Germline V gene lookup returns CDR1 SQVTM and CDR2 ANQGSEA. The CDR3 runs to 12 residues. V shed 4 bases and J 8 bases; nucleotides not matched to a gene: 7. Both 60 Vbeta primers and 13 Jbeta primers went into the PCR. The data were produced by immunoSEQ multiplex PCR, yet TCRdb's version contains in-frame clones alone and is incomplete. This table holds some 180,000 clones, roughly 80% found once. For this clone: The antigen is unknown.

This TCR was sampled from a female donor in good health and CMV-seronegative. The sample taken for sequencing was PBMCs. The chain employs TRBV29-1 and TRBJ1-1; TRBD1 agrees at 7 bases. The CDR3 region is CSVVRGRLEAFF. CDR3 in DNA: TGCAGCGTTGTAAGGGGGCGACTCGAAGCTTTCTTT.